This paragraph reports one T cell receptor beta chain. This specimen comes from a study of T cells in Graves' hyperthyroidism and ophthalmopathy. The cohort's ophthalmopathy patients, a group with duration under 3 months, had a Clinical Activity Score of at least 3 and a NOSPECS grade of at least 4. Exclusions: uncontrolled infection, other autoimmune disease, pregnancy, lactation. What was amplified from RNA transcripts were TCR beta CDR3 regions. Using the HTBI primer set, a first-round RT-PCR was run on the TCR CDR3. TCRdb processed the multiplex PCR reads anew with MiXCR; each CDR3 protein has one entry. This repertoire shows about 380,000 distinct CDR3 sequences, less than 20% found once; its top ten account for 40%. V was shortened by 2 bases and J by 0 bases, with 14 bases between the two germline ends. Germline values: CDR1 ENHRY, CDR2 SYGVKD. This CDR3 is built from 18 residues.

The sequence was obtained from a man between 18 and 29 years old with Graves' ophthalmopathy. The chain uses TRBV10-3 and TRBJ2-6; either TRBD1 or TRBD2 may supply D (6 bases each). The sequenced sample was blood. This CDR3 reads CAISENTGRSSGANVLTF. The CDR3 coding sequence is TGTGCCATCAGTGAGAATACAGGGAGGTCCTCTGGGGCCAACGTCCTGACTTTC.